The entry below gives a single T cell receptor (beta chain) sequence along with its context. Antigen unknown. V was clipped by 3 bases and J by 0 bases, with 10 bases between them. Germline CDR1 is SNHLY and CDR2 is FYNNEI. The CDR3 spans 15 residues. This specimen comes from a study of CD8 T cells in Susac syndrome. With random hexamers, reverse transcription was performed on about 0.5 to 1 ug of RNA. TCR beta CDR3 was amplified by immunoSEQ multiplex PCR. This amplification extended across 54 Vbeta and 13 Jbeta segments. TCRdb recomputed calls from the immunoSEQ multiplex PCR reads with MiXCR, one row per CDR3 protein. The sample includes some 75,000 distinct CDR3 sequences, approximately 93% seen only once; the top ten take about 0.41%. Notes on the study in general: Across the total CD8+ repertoires, approximately 17 Susac-specific public clones were found. The CD8+ TEMRA repertoires yielded 5 or 6 such clones.

The rearrangement links TRBV2 to TRBJ2-3, with D perhaps assigned TRBD1 or TRBD2 (5 bases each). The TCR was taken from a human donor with Susac syndrome. Sequences were obtained from CD8+ T cells from PBMCs. This chain's CDR3 is CASSDRGPSTDTQYF. As DNA, the CDR3 is TGTGCCAGCAGTGACCGGGGCCCTAGCACAGATACGCAGTATTTT.